The sequence of this T cell receptor (beta chain) was determined in a study of identifying expanded T cells in peripheral blood (dated by TCRdb to the late 2010s). Regarding the research as a whole: Separate aliquots of the same genomic DNA pool were sequenced to produce technical replicates, and four replicates were compared in pairs. General study outcomes and caveats: In all healthy donors, the variance in clone template counts between samples taken two to three weeks apart rose significantly as total template count increased. The authors expected biological variance in healthy repertoires might increase further over much longer intervals such as months to years. Between technical replicates the binomial model flagged around 1.3 differentially abundant clones, whereas over roughly two weeks the binomial model flagged about 15 and over approximately 4 weeks about 19. Across all healthy-donor time intervals, the beta-binomial model significantly cut both the number of clones called differentially abundant and the false-positive rate.

During the collection period, no infections or other immune events were recorded for the healthy donors. Healthy-donor blood repertoires served as a training cohort to calibrate time-dependent variance in a beta-binomial model of T-cell clone differential abundance. The training cohort comprised roughly ten healthy donors, 3 female and 7 male. Donor ages ranged from about 25 to 70 years, with an average of about 41 years. Whole blood, obtained from a commercial supplier, was collected from each healthy donor at three time points spaced approximately two weeks apart. Genomic DNA was extracted from unsorted whole blood for immunosequencing. As concerns this clone: Which antigen it targets is not known. Base qualities are not provided; no much larger clone lies one nucleotide away.

V and J lose 4 bases and 4 bases, and a span of 15 bases separates them. Inclusive of the bounding cysteine and phenylalanine, the CDR3 is 16 residues long. CDR3 DNA is the only sequence kept; it has 48 bases, read in frame from the first base. The germline V gene sets CDR1 to SGHTS and CDR2 to YDEGEE. TCRbeta CDR3 regions were profiled with the immunoSEQ Assay using bias-controlled multiplex PCR amplification of genomic DNA. Turning to the authors' computational methods: To quantify the absolute abundance of each unique TCRbeta CDR3 region, the sequences were collapsed and filtered. Differential abundance was tested with a binomial (Fisher-equivalent) model and with a beta-binomial model adding time-dependent variance fitted from healthy donors. Any clone with fewer than 5 combined templates was excluded, and a clone was called differentially abundant if its Benjamini-Hochberg FDR was below 0.01. Beta-binomial variance was modeled as a function of total template count across the two samples using the form v = (b*log(k)+a)^2. Not all clones reach the TCRdb copy of this immuneACCESS table, which keeps in-frame sequences only. Checked studies attribute under half of the gap to unresolved V genes and leave the rest unexplained. The V and J calls and the clone size are those of that table, but D and trimming were determined from the DNA. Counted in this sample were some 91,000 clones; 88% of them appeared once. Jointly, the top ten make up around 4.1% of the sample.

The source of this sequence is a person aged 18 to 75 in good health. Rearrangement joined TRBV5-8 to TRBJ1-6; the D segment cannot be called with confidence. The sequenced sample was blood. The CDR3 protein sequence reads: CASSLVAVEYNSPLHF. The DNA reads as follows: TGTGCCAGCAGCCTTGTAGCGGTGGAGTATAATTCACCCCTCCACTTT.